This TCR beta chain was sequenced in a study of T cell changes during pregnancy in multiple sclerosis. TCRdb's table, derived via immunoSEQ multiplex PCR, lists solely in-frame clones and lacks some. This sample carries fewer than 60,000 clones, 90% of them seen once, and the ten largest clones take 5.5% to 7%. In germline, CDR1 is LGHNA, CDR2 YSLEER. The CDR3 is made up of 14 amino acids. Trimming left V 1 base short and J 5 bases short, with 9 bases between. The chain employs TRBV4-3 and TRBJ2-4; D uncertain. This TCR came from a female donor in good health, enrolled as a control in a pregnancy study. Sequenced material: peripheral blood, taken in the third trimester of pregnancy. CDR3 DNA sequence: TGCGCCAGCAGCCAAGGAAACTACCAAAACATTCAGTACTTC. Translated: CASSQGNYQNIQYF.